This T cell receptor beta chain stems from a study of cytomegalovirus exposure and HLA in healthy donors. PCR was performed using 60 Vbeta and 13 Jbeta primers. Here immunoSEQ multiplex PCR was the method, and the copy in TCRdb shows in-frame clones only, minus some. The sample lists about 180,000 clones; around four fifths were seen once. CDR1 and CDR2 (germline): SGHVS, FQNEAQ. V dropped 5 bases and J dropped 8; count of bases not matched to a gene: 10. The CDR3 has 15 amino acids. The specimen sequenced was PBMCs. This TCR derives from a young man in good health and CMV-seronegative. The rearrangement joins TRBV7-8 to TRBJ1-4; 8 bases are shared with TRBD1. CDR3 loop: CASSLRQGKGEKLFF. The DNA for the CDR3 is TGTGCCAGCAGCCTCCGACAGGGGAAGGGGGAAAAACTGTTTTTT.